The 17 T cell receptor beta chains in this list originate from one sample, sequenced in a study of blood T cell repertoires in COVID-19 (TCRdb year 2020). To prepare the library, the immunoSEQ multiplex PCR assay was applied. In its TCRdb copy, this immuneACCESS table keeps in-frame sequences only and misses some clones. Where compared with another copy, unresolved V genes explain less than half of these, and the others have no known cause. For this sample there are approximately 80,000 clones; 60% to 80% appear just once. The ten largest clones represent 15% to 20% of the sample. The specimen sequenced was peripheral blood. These receptors were obtained from a man in his 70s with active or convalescent COVID-19.

This clone came up a few times. The rearrangement links TRBV7-3 to TRBJ2-3; TRBD1 is a possible D gene (5 bases). V lost 5 bases to trimming and J lost 6 bases, with 15 bases between them. The length of the CDR3 is 14 residues. Germline CDR1 SGHTA, CDR2 FQGTGA. CDR3 nucleotide sequence: TGTGCCAGCAGCCGAGACAGTGGTTTTGATACGCAGTATTTT. The encoded protein is CASSRDSGFDTQYF.

This clone has a single count. J is TRBJ1-2 and V is TRBV7-9; maybe TRBD1 (6 bases). The CDR3 loop spans 16 amino acids. Germline CDR1 is SEHNR and CDR2 is FQNEAQ (reference sequence). The germline V and J ends were trimmed by 4 bases and 0 bases, with 15 bases remaining between them. The DNA for the CDR3 is TGTGCCAGCAGCTCACTCTACAGGGAAGCTAACTATGGCTACACCTTC. As protein: CASSSLYREANYGYTF. Full variable domain (rest looked up from reference TRBV7-9 and TRBJ1-2): DTGVSQNPRHKITKRGQNVTFRCDPISEHNRLYWYRQTLGQGPEFLTYFQNEAQLEKSRLLSDRFSAERPKGSFSTLEIQRTEQGDSAMYLCASSSLYREANYGYTFGSGTRLTVV.

The chain employs TRBV29-1 and TRBJ2-7; 8 nucleotides match TRBD1. After removal of 1 base from V and 3 bases from J, the junction contained 5 bases not matched to a gene. The germline CDR1 and CDR2 sequences are SQVTM and ANQGSEA. The CDR3 totals 14 residues. DNA of the CDR3: TGCAGCGTTGAAGGACCCGGGACAGGCTACGAGCAGTACTTC. It translates to CSVEGPGTGYEQYF.

This clone was counted between two and nine times. V gene TRBV15 combines with J gene TRBJ2-1, with 9 positions matching TRBD2. Germline CDR1 is LNHNV and CDR2 is YYDKDF (reference sequence). The CDR3 contains 15 residues. Trimming took 5 bases from V and 6 from J; bases not matched to a gene: 8. The DNA of the CDR3 is TGTGCCACCAGCGGCGGGGGGGCCGCTTCCAATGAGCAGTTCTTC. It yields the protein CATSGGGAASNEQFF.

This clone was seen more than once but under ten times. V usage is TRBV29-1 and J usage is TRBJ1-2, with 8 bases matching TRBD1. The CDR3 has 14 amino acids. The germline V gene has CDR1 SQVTM and CDR2 ANQGSEA. Losses at the gene ends were 6 bases for V and 7 bases for J; bases not matched to a gene: 13. CDR3: CSVKMDRDLAGYTF. For the CDR3, the DNA is TGCAGCGTCAAAATGGACAGGGACCTTGCTGGCTACACCTTC.

This clone was counted at least ten times. The CDR3 DNA reads TGTGCCTGGGGCGTACAGGGAGGGTACACTGAAGCTTTCTTT. The encoded protein is CAWGVQGGYTEAFF. V is TRBV30 and J is TRBJ1-1; a weak D match, TRBD1 (6 bases). CDR1 and CDR2 (germline): GTSNPN, SVGIG (reference sequence). V was clipped by 5 bases and J by 3 bases, with 16 bases between them. This CDR3 has 14 amino acids.

This clone was recorded at least ten times. The genes are TRBV6-1 and TRBJ2-7, with D perhaps TRBD1 (7 bases). Germline CDR1 MNHNS, CDR2 SASEGT. The CDR3 spans 15 residues. The V gene lost 3 bases and the J gene lost 2 bases, with 14 bases spanning the gap. Here the CDR3 reads CASSEEGGQTYEQYF. The CDR3 region has the DNA TGTGCCAGCAGTGAGGAGGGGGGACAGACCTACGAGCAGTACTTC.

This clone showed up just once. The rearrangement joins TRBV28 to TRBJ1-2; D gene uncertain. Germline assignment: CDR1 MDHEN and CDR2 SYDVKM. The CDR3 extends over 12 amino acids. V was cut by 10 bases and J by 6 bases, with 15 bases left in between. CDR3 coding DNA: TGTGCCATCTTTTATGCCGGTGATGGCTACACCTTC. This codes for CAIFYAGDGYTF.

The genes are TRBV2 and TRBJ1-3; 12 nucleotides match TRBD1. There are 14 residues in the CDR3. CDR1 SNHLY and CDR2 FYNNEI come from the germline V gene. V dropped 8 bases and J dropped 8; count of bases not matched to a gene: 7. The CDR3 spells CASGRDRGLDTIYF. In nucleotides, the CDR3 is TGTGCCAGCGGCCGGGACAGGGGGCTTGACACCATATATTTT.

This clone was seen ten or more times. The chain is built from TRBV13 and TRBJ1-6; D remains unclear. The CDR3 runs 12 residues. V gave up 6 bases and J gave up 6 bases, with 6 bases separating them. CDR1 PRHDT and CDR2 FYEKMQ come from the germline V gene (reference sequence). CDR3 sequence reads: CASRQSNSPLHF. As DNA, the CDR3 is TGTGCCAGCAGACAAAGTAATTCACCCCTCCACTTT. The variable domain in full, completed from reference TRBV13 and TRBJ1-6, reads AAGVIQSPRHLIKEKRETATLKCYPIPRHDTVYWYQQGPGQDPQFLISFYEKMQSDKGSIPDRFSAQQFSDYHSELNMSSLELGDSALYFCASRQSNSPLHFGNGTRLTVT.

The chain links TRBV6-5 to TRBJ2-5; 9 nucleotides agree with TRBD1. The CDR3 contains 13 residues. V lost 4 bases and J lost 3; bases outside the gene matches: 0. CDR1 and CDR2 from the germline V gene are MNHEY and SVGAGI. This CDR3 is CASSWDREETQYF. CDR3 DNA: TGTGCCAGCAGTTGGGACAGGGAAGAGACCCAGTACTTC.

The CDR3 protein is CASSSLAGAPTDTQYF. CDR3 nucleotides: TGTGCCAGCAGTTCACTAGCGGGGGCCCCCACAGATACGCAGTATTTT. The chain links TRBV7-3 to TRBJ2-3, with TRBD2 matching over 11 bases. Germline CDR1 SGHTA, CDR2 FQGTGA. V shed 6 bases and J 2 bases; nucleotides not matched to a gene: 7. The CDR3 is 16 amino acids.

V usage is TRBV7-9 and J usage is TRBJ1-1; 8 bases are shared with TRBD1. The germline CDR1 and CDR2 sequences are SEHNR and FQNEAQ (reference sequence). The junction had 7 bases not matched to a gene; V was cut back by 5 bases and J by 5 bases. This CDR3 region has 14 residues. The CDR3 protein is CASSLTGARTEAFF. DNA of the CDR3: TGTGCCAGCAGCCTGACAGGGGCGAGGACTGAAGCTTTCTTT.

The chain uses TRBV3-1 (or the pseudogene TRBV3-2) and TRBJ1-6; D ambiguous. V was cut by 0 bases and J by 2 bases, with 5 bases left in between. This CDR3 contains 15 residues. In germline, CDR1 is LGHDT, CDR2 YNNKEL (reference sequence). In nucleotides, the CDR3 is TGTGCCAGCAGCCAAGAAACAGCCTATAATTCACCCCTCCACTTT. Residues: CASSQETAYNSPLHF.

This clone was counted between two and nine times. This chain joins TRBV3-1 (or the pseudogene TRBV3-2) and TRBJ1-3; D is possibly TRBD1 (5 bases). V was cut by 4 bases and J by 4 bases, with 14 bases left in between. Germline V gene lookup returns CDR1 LGHDT and CDR2 YNNKEL (reference sequence). CDR3 length: 15 amino acids. CDR3 in amino acids: CASSPRPGGGNTIYF. CDR3 sequence (DNA): TGTGCCAGCAGCCCGCGCCCTGGGGGGGGAAACACCATATATTTT.

The chain couples TRBV9 to TRBJ1-4; maybe TRBD1 (6 bases). The ends were cut back, 3 bases at V and 0 bases at J, with 15 bases in the middle. Germline lookup yields CDR1 SGDLS and CDR2 YYNGEE. The CDR3 consists of 17 residues. Here the CDR3 reads CASSAFGGRATNEKLFF. CDR3 DNA: TGTGCCAGCAGCGCATTCGGGGGGCGGGCAACTAATGAAAAACTGTTTTTT.

CDR3 sequence: CASSPWAGTSEAFF. The CDR3 nucleotides read TGCGCCAGCAGCCCGTGGGCAGGCACATCTGAAGCTTTCTTT. This chain joins TRBV5-1 and TRBJ1-1; D is ambiguous. V was trimmed by 4 bases and J by 6 bases, leaving 16 bases between them. Germline CDR1 reads SGHRS; CDR2 reads YFSETQ. The CDR3 length is 14 residues.